This section outlines one TCR beta chain sequence together with its context. What it binds is unknown. This CDR3 is also generated by other DNA sequences in the sample. The PCR ran on 60 Vbeta and 13 Jbeta primers. Some clones are missing from TCRdb's copy, which holds only in-frame ones; the method was immunoSEQ multiplex PCR. The ten top clones account for roughly 2%, within a sample of about 160,000 clones. The data belong to a study of cytomegalovirus exposure and HLA in healthy donors. Points from the study as a whole: An analysis that was carried out later associated 15,000 to 20,000 TCR beta sequences with HLA alleles at 0.05 false discovery rate.

There are 16 residues in the CDR3. Germline CDR1 MDHEN, CDR2 SYDVKM. Unmatched junction bases numbered 8, after V lost 3 bases and J lost 1 base. The gene calls are TRBV28 and TRBJ2-7, with 8 bases identical to TRBD2. Material for sequencing was PBMCs. This TCR came from a man younger than 45 in good health and CMV-seronegative. CDR3 sequence: CASSFSLAGLSYEQYF. CDR3 DNA sequence: TGTGCCAGCAGTTTCTCTCTAGCGGGTCTTTCCTACGAGCAGTACTTC.